Below are 24 T cell receptor beta chains sequenced from a single sample in a study of blood T cell repertoires in COVID-19. Clones were sequenced by immunoSEQ multiplex PCR, and TCRdb holds only the in-frame ones, with some missing. The table has 100,000 or so clones, 70% to 90% seen once. Sequencing input: peripheral blood. Source of these receptors: a man aged 45-60 years with active COVID-19.

This rearrangement joins TRBV20-1 to TRBJ2-1; no clear D. The CDR3 has 13 residues. V lost 3 bases to trimming and J lost 9 bases, with 15 bases between them. Germline loops: CDR1 DFQATT, CDR2 SNEGSKA (reference sequence). CDR3 sequence (DNA): TGCAGTGCTAGTTGGTTCTCGCTGGCTGAGCAGTTCTTC. This translates into CSASWFSLAEQFF.

This clone showed up just once. V gene TRBV6-1 combines with J gene TRBJ1-6; D not resolved. This CDR3 is built from 14 residues. Between the trimmed V and J ends, which lost 1 base and 10 bases, there was a span of 11 bases. The germline CDR1 and CDR2 sequences are MNHNS and SASEGT. CDR3 in DNA: TGTGCCAGCAGTGAAGTAGGCCGGGAATCACCCCTCCACTTT. Its translation is CASSEVGRESPLHF.

The V and J genes are TRBV7-9 and TRBJ2-7, with 7 bases that match TRBD1. In germline, CDR1 is SEHNR, CDR2 FQNEAQ (reference sequence). CDR3 size: 14 residues. Unmatched junction bases numbered 4, after V lost 2 bases and J lost 3 bases. The CDR3 is CASSLIQGVYEQYF. DNA for the CDR3: TGTGCCAGCAGCTTAATCCAGGGGGTCTACGAGCAGTACTTC.

This chain uses TRBV18 with TRBJ2-5; D not certain. There are 15 residues in the CDR3. V was clipped by 8 bases and J by 2 bases, with 18 bases between them. Looked up from germline, CDR1 is KGHSH and CDR2 is LQKENI. The CDR3 loop is CASHQGRLLQETQYF. DNA for the CDR3: TGTGCCAGCCACCAAGGTAGACTCTTACAAGAGACCCAGTACTTC.

This sequence joins TRBV6-5 and TRBJ1-1, with TRBD1 identical over 7 bases. The CDR3 spans 13 residues. Germline V gene sequence: CDR1 MNHEY, CDR2 SVGAGI. The V and J ends lost 6 bases and 2 bases, in that order; junction bases with no gene match: 3. The CDR3 DNA reads TGTGCCAGCAGCCGAGGGGGCAACACTGAAGCTTTCTTT. Translating it yields CASSRGGNTEAFF.

This clone was detected only a few times. The CDR3 DNA follows: TGTGCCAGCAGCTCCAGGGTAACGGCCTCCTATAATTCACCCCTCCACTTT. Translating it yields CASSSRVTASYNSPLHF. V usage is TRBV5-6 and J usage is TRBJ1-6; a weak D match, TRBD1 (5 bases). This CDR3 has 17 amino acids. V was pared by 3 bases and J by 0 bases, with 13 bases between. Germline values: CDR1 SGHDT, CDR2 YYEEEE. Looking up the rest from reference TRBV5-6 and TRBJ1-6 gives the full variable domain: DAGVTQSPTHLIKTRGQQVTLRCSPKSGHDTVSWYQQALGQGPQFIFQYYEEEERQRGNFPDRFSGHQFPNYSSELNVNALLLGDSALYLCASSSRVTASYNSPLHFGNGTRLTVT.

The rearrangement uses TRBV12-5 and TRBJ2-1, with TRBD1 as a possible D gene (6 bases). The V gene's germline CDR1 is LGHNT and CDR2 FRNRAP. The CDR3 runs to 15 residues. V gave up 3 bases and J gave up 5 bases, with 14 bases separating them. The CDR3, as DNA: TGTGCTAGTGGTTTAGGGGGTAGTTGGAACAATGAGCAGTTCTTC. This sequence encodes CASGLGGSWNNEQFF.

The chain employs TRBV7-9 and TRBJ1-5, with 10 nucleotides matching TRBD1. This CDR3 spans 18 amino acids. The V gene end was trimmed by 4 bases and the J gene end by 8 bases; junction bases not matched to a gene: 17. Germline V gene lookup returns CDR1 SEHNR and CDR2 FQNEAQ (reference sequence). The CDR3 reads CASSSAGAGQGEGKPQHF. As DNA, the CDR3 is TGTGCCAGCAGCTCCGCAGGGGCCGGACAGGGGGAAGGTAAGCCCCAGCATTTT.

This chain joins TRBV11-2 and TRBJ2-7; no clear D gene. The CDR3 sequence is 13 residues long. V gave up 6 bases and J gave up 2 bases, with 11 bases separating them. The V gene's germline CDR1 is SGHAT and CDR2 FQNNGV. CDR3 nucleotide sequence: TGTGCCAGCAGTCCCCTGCGGACCTACGAGCAGTACTTC. Translated: CASSPLRTYEQYF.

This clone was seen more than once but under ten times. The chain has TRBV6-5 and TRBJ1-1; TRBD1 might be the D (6 bases). The CDR3 spans 13 residues. From germline, CDR1 is MNHEY and CDR2 SVGAGI. Trimming stripped 4 bases from V and 4 bases from J, with 10 bases between. DNA for the CDR3: TGTGCCAGCAGTTCGAAACAGGGCACTGAAGCTTTCTTT. It translates to CASSSKQGTEAFF.

The chain employs TRBV18 and TRBJ1-2; TRBD1 might be the D (6 bases). The V end lost 3 bases, the J end lost 8 bases, and 13 bases lay between the germline ends. Germline V lookup: CDR1 KGHSH, CDR2 LQKENI. This CDR3 comprises 13 residues. CDR3 sequence: CASSPGDKNGYTF. The CDR3 bases are TGTGCCAGCTCACCTGGGGACAAAAACGGCTACACCTTC. Combining the CDR3 with reference TRBV18 and TRBJ1-2 gives the whole variable domain NAGVMQNPRHLVRRRGQEARLRCSPMKGHSHVYWYRQLPEEGLKFMVYLQKENIIDESGMPKERFSAEFPKEGPSILRIQQVVRGDSAAYFCASSPGDKNGYTFGSGTRLTVV.

The V call is TRBV4-1, the J call TRBJ2-7; possibly TRBD1 for D (6 bases). The V end was cut by 1 base, the J end by 2 bases, with 24 bases between. The CDR3 is 19 amino acids. CDR1 is MGHRA and CDR2 is YSYEKL in the germline V gene. The CDR3: CASSQAYQGGFKGAYEQYF. CDR3 DNA: TGCGCCAGCAGCCAAGCTTATCAAGGGGGATTCAAGGGGGCCTACGAGCAGTACTTC.

In DNA form, the CDR3 reads TGTGCCAGCAGCTTTGTGGGCGGGGACAATGAGCAGTTCTTC. This codes for CASSFVGGDNEQFF. V usage is TRBV7-3 and J usage is TRBJ2-1, with D perhaps matching TRBD2 (6 bases). The CDR3 runs to 14 residues. Germline V lookup: CDR1 SGHTA, CDR2 FQGTGA. V was cut by 3 bases and J by 5 bases, with 11 bases left in between.

The chain is built from TRBV18 and TRBJ1-3, with 7 bases aligning to TRBD1. This CDR3 is built from 17 residues. Unmatched junction bases numbered 8, after V lost 3 bases and J lost 0 bases. Germline CDR1 and CDR2: KGHSH and LQKENI. The CDR3 coding sequence is TGTGCCAGCTCACCCCAGGGACAGCTCTCCTCTGGAAACACCATATATTTT. It yields the protein CASSPQGQLSSGNTIYF.

The rearrangement links TRBV6-2 or TRBV6-3 to TRBJ2-2, with TRBD2 matching 9 bases. The CDR3 has 20 amino acids. Germline CDR1 and CDR2: MNHEY and SVGEGT. The V gene end was trimmed by 2 bases and the J gene end by 4 bases; junction bases not matched to a gene: 17. The CDR3 DNA reads as TGTGCCAGCAGTTACCCCCCCCGGAGCGGGGGGACCTCCGCCACCGGGGAGCTGTTTTTT. It encodes CASSYPPRSGGTSATGELFF.

V is TRBV15 and J is TRBJ2-7; perhaps TRBD1 as D (6 bases). This CDR3 comprises 16 residues. The germline V and J ends were trimmed by 6 bases and 2 bases, with 20 bases remaining between them. Germline-derived CDR1 and CDR2 are LNHNV and YYDKDF (reference sequence). In DNA form, the CDR3 reads TGTGCCACCAGTCAGGGGTTTGGCCTCATGGCCTACGAGCAGTACTTC. As protein: CATSQGFGLMAYEQYF.

The V call is TRBV10-3, the J call TRBJ2-1; 8 bases fit TRBD2. V trimming: 5 bases; J trimming: 8 bases; junction bases outside the gene matches: 8. Germline V gene sequence: CDR1 ENHRY, CDR2 SYGVKD. The CDR3 extends over 14 amino acids. CDR3: CAISPPGLVYEQFF. The CDR3 DNA follows: TGTGCCATCAGTCCCCCGGGACTAGTGTATGAGCAGTTCTTC.

The chain joins TRBV5-4 to TRBJ1-1; D may be TRBD1 (5 bases). Trimming took off 4 bases at V and 11 bases at J, with 15 bases between the two ends. This CDR3 spans 12 amino acids. CDR1 SGHNT and CDR2 YYREEE come from the germline V gene (reference sequence). The CDR3 spells CASSPSGGDAFF. CDR3 DNA: TGTGCCAGCAGCCCCTCGGGGGGGGACGCTTTCTTT.

V is TRBV29-1 and J is TRBJ1-1; 9 positions agree with TRBD1. Unmatched junction bases numbered 15, after V lost 8 bases and J lost 5 bases. The CDR3 loop spans 15 amino acids. Germline V CDR1 and CDR2: SQVTM, ANQGSEA. CDR3 in amino acids: CSTPSRGQGKTEAFF. The CDR3 DNA reads TGCAGCACTCCCTCGAGGGGACAGGGCAAAACTGAAGCTTTCTTT. The full variable domain, its missing parts supplied by reference TRBV29-1 and TRBJ1-1, is SAVISQKPSRDICQRGTSLTIQCQVDSQVTMMFWYRQQPGQSLTLIATANQGSEATYESGFVIDKFPISRPNLTFSTLTVSNMSPEDSSIYLCSTPSRGQGKTEAFFGQGTRLTVV.

The chain recombines TRBV30 with TRBJ2-7, with D uncertain. The CDR3 runs 15 residues. V was trimmed by 4 bases and J by 2 bases, leaving 18 bases between them. Germline V gene data show CDR1 as GTSNPN and CDR2 as SVGIG (reference sequence). In DNA form, the CDR3 reads TGTGCCTGGACCTATTCAAGAATCCCGCCCTACGAGCAGTACTTC. Translating it yields CAWTYSRIPPYEQYF.

The rearrangement links TRBV11-3 to TRBJ2-1; D call uncertain. V was shortened by 2 bases and J by 5 bases, with 7 bases between the two germline ends. The CDR3 is made up of 13 amino acids. CDR1 SGHNT and CDR2 YENEEA come from the germline V gene. CDR3 sequence (DNA): TGTGCCAGCAGCTTAAACACCGACAATGAGCAGTTCTTC. The encoded protein is CASSLNTDNEQFF.

The chain combines TRBV9 with TRBJ2-3, with D possibly being TRBD2 (6 bases). Germline lookup yields CDR1 SGDLS and CDR2 YYNGEE. The CDR3 sequence is 14 residues long. V was trimmed by 5 bases and J by 2 bases, leaving 12 bases between them. The CDR3 sequence: CASSLGGFTDTQYF. The CDR3 DNA reads as TGTGCCAGCAGTCTTGGGGGGTTCACAGATACGCAGTATTTT.

The chain joins TRBV7-2 to TRBJ1-1; D remains unclear. The germline V gene encodes CDR1 SGHTA and CDR2 FQGNSA. This CDR3 is built from 14 residues. V was clipped by 3 bases and J by 4 bases, with 12 bases between them. The CDR3 region is CASSFSRSSTEAFF. CDR3 DNA sequence: TGTGCCAGCAGCTTCTCCCGCTCGAGCACTGAAGCTTTCTTT. Complete variable domain (other parts from reference TRBV7-2 and TRBJ1-1): GAGVSQSPSNKVTEKGKDVELRCDPISGHTALYWYRQSLGQGLEFLIYFQGNSAPDKSGLPSDRFSAERTGGSVSTLTIQRTQQEDSAVYLCASSFSRSSTEAFFGQGTRLTVV.

The chain links TRBV5-1 to TRBJ2-7; TRBD1 aligns across 9 bases. The CDR3 covers 16 residues. V dropped 2 bases and J dropped 7; count of bases not matched to a gene: 13. The V gene's germline CDR1 is SGHRS and CDR2 YFSETQ. CDR3 residues: CASSFQTGTGMREQYF. The CDR3 DNA sequence: TGCGCCAGCAGCTTCCAGACCGGGACAGGGATGAGGGAGCAGTACTTC.